The source of this T cell receptor (beta chain) is a study of T cell repertoires in cytomegalovirus infection. The overall study: A matching HLA type, together with CMV infection, was signaled by public TCR beta signatures. Study conclusions and caveats: Clonotypes of TCR beta that were HLA-C-restricted and CMV-specific dominated the ex vivo response.

This clonotype came up many times. The target antigen is unknown. TCRdb reanalysed the reads using MiXCR and keeps one entry per CDR3 protein. This sample has almost 500,000 distinct CDR3 sequences; over 9% occur once, and the top ten carry around 9.6%. The sequenced sample was PBMCs. The receptor comes from a human donor in good health (CMV status not recorded). Some clones in this sample may be carry-over from other donors' samples.

CDR3: CSATRQMDRAGLNSPLHF. CDR3 nucleotide sequence: TGCAGTGCGACCCGACAAATGGACAGGGCGGGATTGAATTCACCCCTCCACTTT. This chain joins TRBV20-1 and TRBJ1-6; 8 nucleotides agree with TRBD1. V was clipped by 6 bases and J by 7 bases; unmatched bases: 20. The germline V gene has CDR1 DFQATT and CDR2 SNEGSKA (reference sequence). This CDR3 comprises 18 residues.